This T cell receptor (beta chain) stems from a study of blood T cell repertoires in COVID-19. Study context: The study drew acute and convalescent COVID-19 samples from the United States, Italy and Spain. In each case, the material was cDNA or gDNA derived from T cells, B-cell-depleted T cells, or PBMCs.

The CDR3 length is 11 residues. Trimming took 6 bases from V and 5 from J, leaving 5 bases between them. Germline values: CDR1 MDHEN, CDR2 SYDVKM. Study processing details: Estimated nucleated cell counts came from reference gene primer amplification. TCRdb's copy holds only in-frame clones and misses some; the assay was immunoSEQ multiplex PCR. Clone size and V and J calls were adopted from that table, with D and trimming inferred from the DNA. Here the sample spans about 44,000 clones, approximately 86% being singletons. The TCR comes from a woman aged 70 to 79 with acute or convalescent COVID-19. Specimen: peripheral blood. The chain carries TRBV28 and TRBJ1-5; unclear D gene. CDR3 DNA sequence: TGTGCCAGCAGCTCGGATCAGCCCCAGCATTTT. The encoded protein is CASSSDQPQHF.